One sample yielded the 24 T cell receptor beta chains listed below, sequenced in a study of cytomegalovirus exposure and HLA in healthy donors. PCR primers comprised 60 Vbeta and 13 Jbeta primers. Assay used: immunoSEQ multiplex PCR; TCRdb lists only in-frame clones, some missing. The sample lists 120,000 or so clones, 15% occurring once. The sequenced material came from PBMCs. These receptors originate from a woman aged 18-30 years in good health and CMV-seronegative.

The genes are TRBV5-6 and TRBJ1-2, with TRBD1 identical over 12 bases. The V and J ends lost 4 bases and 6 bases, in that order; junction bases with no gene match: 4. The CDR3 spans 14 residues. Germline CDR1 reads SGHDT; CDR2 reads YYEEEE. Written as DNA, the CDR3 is TGTGCCAGCAGCCCCGGGACAGGGGGCCATGGCTACACCTTC. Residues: CASSPGTGGHGYTF.

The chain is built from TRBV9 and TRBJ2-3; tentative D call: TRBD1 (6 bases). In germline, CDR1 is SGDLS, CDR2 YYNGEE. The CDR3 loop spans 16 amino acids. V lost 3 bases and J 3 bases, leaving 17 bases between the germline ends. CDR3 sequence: CASSAGTPIGTDTQYF. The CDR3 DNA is TGTGCCAGCAGCGCAGGGACACCAATAGGTACAGATACGCAGTATTTT.

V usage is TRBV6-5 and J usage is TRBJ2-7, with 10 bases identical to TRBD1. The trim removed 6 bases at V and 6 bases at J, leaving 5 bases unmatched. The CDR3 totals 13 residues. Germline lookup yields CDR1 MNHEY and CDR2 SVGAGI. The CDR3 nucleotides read TGTGCCAGCAGATCCGGGACAGGGGCCGAGCAGTACTTC. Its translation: CASRSGTGAEQYF.

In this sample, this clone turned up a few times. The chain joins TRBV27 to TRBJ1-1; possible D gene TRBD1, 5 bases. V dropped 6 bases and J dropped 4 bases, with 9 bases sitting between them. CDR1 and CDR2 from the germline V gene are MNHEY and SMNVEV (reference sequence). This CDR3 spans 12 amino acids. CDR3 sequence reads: CASSRGSTEAFF. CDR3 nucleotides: TGTGCCAGCAGCCGGGGGTCCACTGAAGCTTTCTTT.

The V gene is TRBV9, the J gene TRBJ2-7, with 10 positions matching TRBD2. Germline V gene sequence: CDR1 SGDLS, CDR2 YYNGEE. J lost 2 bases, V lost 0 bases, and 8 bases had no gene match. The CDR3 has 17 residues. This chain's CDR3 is CASSVGLNLAGAYEQYF. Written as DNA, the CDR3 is TGTGCCAGCAGCGTAGGCCTGAATCTAGCGGGGGCCTACGAGCAGTACTTC. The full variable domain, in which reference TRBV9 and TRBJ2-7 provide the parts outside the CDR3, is DSGVTQTPKHLITATGQRVTLRCSPRSGDLSVYWYQQSLDQGLQFLIQYYNGEERAKGNILERFSAQQFPDLHSELNLSSLELGDSALYFCASSVGLNLAGAYEQYFGPGTRLTVT.

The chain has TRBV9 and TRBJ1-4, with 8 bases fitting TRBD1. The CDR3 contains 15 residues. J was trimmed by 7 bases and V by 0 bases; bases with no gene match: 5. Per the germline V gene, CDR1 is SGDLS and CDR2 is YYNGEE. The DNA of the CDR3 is TGTGCCAGCAGCGTAGAAGGCAGGGGGCCTGAAAAACTGTTTTTT. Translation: CASSVEGRGPEKLFF.

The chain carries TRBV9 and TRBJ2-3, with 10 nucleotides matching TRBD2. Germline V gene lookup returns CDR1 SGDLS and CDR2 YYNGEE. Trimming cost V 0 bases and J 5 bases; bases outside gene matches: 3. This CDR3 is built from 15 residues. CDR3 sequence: CASSVASGRVDTQYF. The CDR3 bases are TGTGCCAGCAGCGTAGCTAGCGGGAGAGTAGATACGCAGTATTTT. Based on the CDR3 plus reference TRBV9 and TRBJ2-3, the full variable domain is DSGVTQTPKHLITATGQRVTLRCSPRSGDLSVYWYQQSLDQGLQFLIQYYNGEERAKGNILERFSAQQFPDLHSELNLSSLELGDSALYFCASSVASGRVDTQYFGPGTRLTVL.

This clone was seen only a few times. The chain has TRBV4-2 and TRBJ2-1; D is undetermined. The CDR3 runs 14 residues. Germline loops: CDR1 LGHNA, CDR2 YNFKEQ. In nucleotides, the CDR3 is TGTGCTACCGCAGAGGCTAGCTCCTACAATGAGCAGTTCTTC. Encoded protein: CATAEASSYNEQFF.

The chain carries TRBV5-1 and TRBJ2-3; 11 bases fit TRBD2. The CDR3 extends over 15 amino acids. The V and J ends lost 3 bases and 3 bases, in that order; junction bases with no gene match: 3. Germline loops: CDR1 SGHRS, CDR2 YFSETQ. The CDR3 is CASSSLAGVTDTQYF. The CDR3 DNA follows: TGCGCCAGCAGCTCACTAGCGGGAGTAACAGATACGCAGTATTTT.

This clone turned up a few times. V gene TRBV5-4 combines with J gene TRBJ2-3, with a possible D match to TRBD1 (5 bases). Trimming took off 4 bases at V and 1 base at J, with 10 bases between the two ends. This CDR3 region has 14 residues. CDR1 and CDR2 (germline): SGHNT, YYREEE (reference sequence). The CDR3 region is CASSQLRGTDTQYF. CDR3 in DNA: TGTGCCAGCAGCCAACTCAGGGGCACAGATACGCAGTATTTT.

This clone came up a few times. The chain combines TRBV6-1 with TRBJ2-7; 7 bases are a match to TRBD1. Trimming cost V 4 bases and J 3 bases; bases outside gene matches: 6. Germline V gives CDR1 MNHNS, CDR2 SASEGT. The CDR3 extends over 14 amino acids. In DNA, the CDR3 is TGTGCCAGCAGTGCCAGACAGGGCGACTACGAGCAGTACTTC. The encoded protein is CASSARQGDYEQYF.

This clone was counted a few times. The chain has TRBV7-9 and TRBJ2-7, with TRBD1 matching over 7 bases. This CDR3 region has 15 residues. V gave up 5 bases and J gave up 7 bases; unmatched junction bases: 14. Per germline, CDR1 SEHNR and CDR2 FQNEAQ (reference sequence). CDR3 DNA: TGTGCCAGCAGCCCTCGGACAGGCCCTATAAGGGAGCAGTACTTC. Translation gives CASSPRTGPIREQYF.

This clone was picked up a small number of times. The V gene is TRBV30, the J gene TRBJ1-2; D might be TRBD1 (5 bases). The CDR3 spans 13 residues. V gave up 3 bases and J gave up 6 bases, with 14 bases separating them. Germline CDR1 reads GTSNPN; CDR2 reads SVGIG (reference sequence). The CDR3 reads CAWSGPGKNGYTF. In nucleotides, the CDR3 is TGTGCCTGGAGCGGCCCAGGGAAGAATGGCTACACCTTC.

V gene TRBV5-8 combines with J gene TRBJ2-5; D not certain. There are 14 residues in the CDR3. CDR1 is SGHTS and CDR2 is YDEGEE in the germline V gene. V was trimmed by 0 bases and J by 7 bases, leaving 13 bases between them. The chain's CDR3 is CASSLGQAPGTQYF. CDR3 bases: TGTGCCAGCAGCTTGGGCCAGGCCCCAGGGACCCAGTACTTC.

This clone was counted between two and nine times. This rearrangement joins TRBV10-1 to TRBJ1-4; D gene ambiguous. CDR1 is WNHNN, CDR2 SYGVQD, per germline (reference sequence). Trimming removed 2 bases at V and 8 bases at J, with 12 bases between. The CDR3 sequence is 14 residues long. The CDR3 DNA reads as TGCGCCAGCAGTGAGATGGGTGGAGAGGAAAAACTGTTTTTT. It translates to CASSEMGGEEKLFF.

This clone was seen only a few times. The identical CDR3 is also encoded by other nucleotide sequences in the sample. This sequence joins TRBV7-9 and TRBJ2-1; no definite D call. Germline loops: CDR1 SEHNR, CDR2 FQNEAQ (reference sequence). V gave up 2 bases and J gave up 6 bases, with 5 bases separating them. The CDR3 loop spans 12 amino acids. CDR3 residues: CASSLSGNEQFF. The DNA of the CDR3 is TGTGCCAGCAGCTTATCGGGCAATGAGCAGTTCTTC.

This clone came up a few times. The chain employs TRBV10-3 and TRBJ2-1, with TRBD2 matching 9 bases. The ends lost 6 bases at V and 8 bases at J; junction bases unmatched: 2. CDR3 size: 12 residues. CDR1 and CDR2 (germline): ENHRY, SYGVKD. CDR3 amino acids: CAISLAGDEQFF. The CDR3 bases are TGTGCCATCAGCTTAGCGGGGGATGAGCAGTTCTTC.

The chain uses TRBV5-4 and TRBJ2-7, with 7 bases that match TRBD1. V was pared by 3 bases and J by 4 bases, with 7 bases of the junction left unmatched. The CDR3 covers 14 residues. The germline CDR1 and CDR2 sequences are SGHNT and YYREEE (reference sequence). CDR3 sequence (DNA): TGTGCCAGCAGCTCCCCGGGACAGTTGTACGAGCAGTACTTC. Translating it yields CASSSPGQLYEQYF.

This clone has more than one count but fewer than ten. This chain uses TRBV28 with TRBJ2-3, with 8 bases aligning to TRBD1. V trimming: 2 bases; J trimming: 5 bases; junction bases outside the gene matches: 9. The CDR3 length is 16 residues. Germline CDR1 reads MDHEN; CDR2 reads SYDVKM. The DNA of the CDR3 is TGTGCCAGCAGTTTAGGTTTATTGACAGGGGAAGATACGCAGTATTTT. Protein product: CASSLGLLTGEDTQYF.

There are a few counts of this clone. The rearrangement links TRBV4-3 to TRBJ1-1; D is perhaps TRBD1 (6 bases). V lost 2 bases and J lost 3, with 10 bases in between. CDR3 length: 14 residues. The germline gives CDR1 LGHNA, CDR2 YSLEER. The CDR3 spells CASSQQSGDTEAFF. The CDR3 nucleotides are TGCGCCAGCAGCCAACAGTCAGGGGACACTGAAGCTTTCTTT.

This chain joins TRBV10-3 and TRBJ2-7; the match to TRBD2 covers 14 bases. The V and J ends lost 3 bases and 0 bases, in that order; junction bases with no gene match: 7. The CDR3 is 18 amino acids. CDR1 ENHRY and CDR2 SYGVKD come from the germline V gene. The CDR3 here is CAISDRGLAGVSSYEQYF. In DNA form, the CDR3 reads TGTGCCATCAGTGATAGGGGACTAGCGGGGGTAAGCTCCTACGAGCAGTACTTC.

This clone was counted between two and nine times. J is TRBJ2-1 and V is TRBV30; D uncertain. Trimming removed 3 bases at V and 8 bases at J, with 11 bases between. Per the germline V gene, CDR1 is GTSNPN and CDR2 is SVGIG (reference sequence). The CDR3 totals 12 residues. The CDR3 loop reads CAWRLVTYEQFF. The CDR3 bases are TGTGCCTGGAGATTGGTTACATATGAGCAGTTCTTC.

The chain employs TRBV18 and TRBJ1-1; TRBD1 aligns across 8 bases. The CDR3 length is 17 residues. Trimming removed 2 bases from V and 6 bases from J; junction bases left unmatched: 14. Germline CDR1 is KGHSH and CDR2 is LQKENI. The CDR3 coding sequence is TGTGCCAGCTCACCAGGACAGGGCGTCATTTCAGGCTCTGAAGCTTTCTTT. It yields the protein CASSPGQGVISGSEAFF.

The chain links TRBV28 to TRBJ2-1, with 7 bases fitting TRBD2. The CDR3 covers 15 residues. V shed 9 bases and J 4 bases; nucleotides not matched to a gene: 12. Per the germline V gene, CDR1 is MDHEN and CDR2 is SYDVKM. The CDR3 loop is CASGGSGGVYNEQFF. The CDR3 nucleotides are TGTGCCAGTGGGGGGTCTGGGGGGGTATACAATGAGCAGTTCTTC.